This TCR beta chain appears in the sequencing data of a study of brain T cells in children with intractable seizures (TCRdb year 2021). Concerning the study at large: As a first screen for immune gene transcripts, resected brain tissue from about 58 pediatric epilepsy surgery cases was run on a NanoString immunology panel. Of the roughly 12 selected surgery cases, pre-surgery blood was also sequenced for eight, so four had brain tissue only.

At the junction V is shortened by 5 bases and J by 7 bases, with 14 bases in between. In the germline V gene (reference sequence), CDR1 corresponds to LNHDA and CDR2 to SQIVND. From its cysteine to its phenylalanine, the CDR3 spans 13 amino acids. The kept DNA is CDR3 alone, 39 bases in frame from the first base. TCR beta chain sequences were generated from genomic DNA using the immunoSEQ assay. On the study's bioinformatics: CDR3 sequences not starting with the conserved framework cysteine at position 104 were manually removed. Clonality was calculated as one minus the normalized Shannon's Diversity Index, with values ranging from 0 (maximal diversity) to 1 (oligoclonal). Chi-squared comparison-of-proportions tests were used to check whether the frequency of the same CDR3 differed between samples, for example brain versus blood. Public clonotypes were found through immuneACCESS searches, while the VDJdb browser was used to judge similarity to known antiviral clonotypes. TCRdb took this table from immuneACCESS and kept in-frame rearrangements with V and J called. Such tables lack part of the clones; where checked against another copy, unresolved V genes explain under half of the gap, and the rest is unexplained. V and J calls and clone size follow that table, whereas D and trimming were derived from the DNA. The sample table lists 300,000 to 400,000 clones, nearly 95% of them with a count of one. 4.5% to 7% of the sample comes from the top ten.

Sample time point, as interpreted from the label and publication: blood from clinic visit 5 months post-surgery; TSC patient then seizure free. The surgery cases that showed the highest brain T cell transcript signatures were chosen for TCR beta chain sequencing of brain tissue, and of blood when it was available. Prior to surgery, the patients had been treated with at least one anti-epileptic drug. TCR-sequenced patients were children with drug-resistant epilepsy due to tuberous sclerosis complex, focal cortical dysplasia, Rasmussen encephalitis or hemimegalencephaly. The Monarch genomic DNA purification kit was used to extract bulk genomic DNA from unsorted brain tissue and whole blood. About this clone: Its target antigen remains unknown. Base qualities are not at hand, and no much larger clone is one base apart.

Beyond this particular receptor, the publication reports: Viral specificity was inferred only from CDR3 sequence similarity, and patients' HCMV serostatus was unknown. Because sequencing depth differed between pre- and post-surgery blood, the absence of clones from the pre-surgery sample may reflect undersampling.

The TCR originated in a boy under three years old with tuberous sclerosis and intractable seizures. The rearranged segments are TRBV19 and TRBJ1-1; the D segment could be TRBD1, given 6 matching bases. The specimen comprised peripheral blood, sampled 5 to 6 months after surgery. The sequence in DNA is TGTGCCAGTAGTGCACACAGGGACATTGAAGCTTTCTTT. Its translation is CASSAHRDIEAFF. The full variable domain, completed from the reference TRBV19 and TRBJ1-1 proteins outside the CDR3, reads DGGITQSPKYLFRKEGQNVTLSCEQNLNHDAMYWYRQDPGQGLRLIYYSQIVNDFQKGDIAEGYSVSREKKESFPLTVTSAQKNPTAFYLCASSAHRDIEAFFGQGTRLTVV.